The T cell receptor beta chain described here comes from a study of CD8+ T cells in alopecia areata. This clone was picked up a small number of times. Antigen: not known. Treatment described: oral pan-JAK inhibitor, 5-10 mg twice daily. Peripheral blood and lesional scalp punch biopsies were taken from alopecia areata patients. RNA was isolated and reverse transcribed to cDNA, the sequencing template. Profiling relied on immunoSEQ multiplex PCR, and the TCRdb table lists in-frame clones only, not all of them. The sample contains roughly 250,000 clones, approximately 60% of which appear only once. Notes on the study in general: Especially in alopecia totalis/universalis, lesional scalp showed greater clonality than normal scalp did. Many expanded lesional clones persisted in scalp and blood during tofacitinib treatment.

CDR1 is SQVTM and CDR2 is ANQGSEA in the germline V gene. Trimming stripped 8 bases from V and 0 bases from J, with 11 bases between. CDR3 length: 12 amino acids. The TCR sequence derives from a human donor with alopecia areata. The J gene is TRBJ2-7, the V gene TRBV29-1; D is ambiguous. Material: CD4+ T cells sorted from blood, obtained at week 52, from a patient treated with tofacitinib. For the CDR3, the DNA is TGCAGCACACTCACGAGCTCCTACGAGCAGTACTTC. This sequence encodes CSTLTSSYEQYF.